This record covers a single T cell receptor (beta chain). Antigen specificity is unknown. The sample originates from a study of memory CD4+ T cells and cytomegalovirus serostatus. General study points: CD4+ memory repertoires contained about two fifths of the roughly 150 reported CMV TCRbeta sequences.

Single viable CD3+CD4+CD8-CD45RO+ cells were sorted as the memory CD4+ T cells. After thawing, CD4+ T cells were positively selected. The data were produced by immunoSEQ multiplex PCR, yet TCRdb's version contains in-frame clones alone and is incomplete. The profile shows about 82,000 clones, around 80% of them singletons. This CDR3 has 17 amino acids. Germline assignment: CDR1 SEHNR and CDR2 FQNEAQ (reference sequence). Trimming removed 2 bases at V and 1 base at J, with 17 bases between. The chain combines TRBV7-9 with TRBJ1-1; D unresolved. The clonotype was recovered from an adult in good health and CMV-seronegative. The source material was memory CD4+ T cells from blood. CDR3 residues: CASSLKEVGQWNTEAFF. The CDR3 DNA reads TGTGCCAGCAGCTTAAAGGAGGTCGGGCAGTGGAACACTGAAGCTTTCTTT.